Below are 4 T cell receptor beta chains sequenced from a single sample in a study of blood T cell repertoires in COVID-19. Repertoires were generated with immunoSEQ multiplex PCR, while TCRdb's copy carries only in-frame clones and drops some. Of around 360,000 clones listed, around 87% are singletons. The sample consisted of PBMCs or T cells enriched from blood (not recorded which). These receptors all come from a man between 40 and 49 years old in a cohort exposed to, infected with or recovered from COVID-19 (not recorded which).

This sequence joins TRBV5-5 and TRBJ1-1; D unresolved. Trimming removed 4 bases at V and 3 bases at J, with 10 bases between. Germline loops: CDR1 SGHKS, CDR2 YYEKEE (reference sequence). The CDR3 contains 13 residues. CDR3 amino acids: CASSRPGYTEAFF. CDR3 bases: TGTGCCAGCAGCCGACCGGGGTACACTGAAGCTTTCTTT.

This CDR3 reads CASSDPRGTYEQYF. The CDR3 DNA sequence: TGTGCCAGCAGTGACCCCCGCGGGACCTACGAGCAGTACTTC. V and J are TRBV25-1 and TRBJ2-7; D perhaps matches TRBD2 (6 bases). The germline V gene has CDR1 MGHDK and CDR2 SYGVNS. The CDR3 loop spans 14 amino acids. V lost 3 bases, J lost 2 bases, and 11 bases lay in between.

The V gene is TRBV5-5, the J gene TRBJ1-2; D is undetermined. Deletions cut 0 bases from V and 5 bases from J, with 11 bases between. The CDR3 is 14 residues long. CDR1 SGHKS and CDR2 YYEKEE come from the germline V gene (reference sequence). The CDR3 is CASSLGAVRYGYTF. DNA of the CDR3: TGTGCCAGCAGCTTGGGGGCAGTTAGATATGGCTACACCTTC.

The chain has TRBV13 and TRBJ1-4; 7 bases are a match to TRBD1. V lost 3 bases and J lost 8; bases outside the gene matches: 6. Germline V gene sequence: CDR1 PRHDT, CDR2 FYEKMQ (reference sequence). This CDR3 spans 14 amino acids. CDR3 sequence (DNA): TGTGCCAGCAGCTTCGACAGGGTGAGCGAAAAACTGTTTTTT. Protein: CASSFDRVSEKLFF.